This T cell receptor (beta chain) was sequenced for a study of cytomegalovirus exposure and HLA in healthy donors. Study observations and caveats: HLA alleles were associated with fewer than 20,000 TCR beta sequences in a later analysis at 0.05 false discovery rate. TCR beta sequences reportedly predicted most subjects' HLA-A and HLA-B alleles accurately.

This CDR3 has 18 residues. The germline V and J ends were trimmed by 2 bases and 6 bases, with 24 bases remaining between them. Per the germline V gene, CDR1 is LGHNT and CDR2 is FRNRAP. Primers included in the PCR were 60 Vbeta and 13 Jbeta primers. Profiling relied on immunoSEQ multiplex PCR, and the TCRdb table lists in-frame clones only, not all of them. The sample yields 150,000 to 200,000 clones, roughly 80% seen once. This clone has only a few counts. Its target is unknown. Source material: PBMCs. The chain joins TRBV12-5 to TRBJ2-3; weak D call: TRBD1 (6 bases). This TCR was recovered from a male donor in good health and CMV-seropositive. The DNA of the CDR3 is TGTGCTAGTGGTTTGTTTCCTAAGGACAGCCTTCGTGGGGATACGCAGTATTTT. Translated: CASGLFPKDSLRGDTQYF.